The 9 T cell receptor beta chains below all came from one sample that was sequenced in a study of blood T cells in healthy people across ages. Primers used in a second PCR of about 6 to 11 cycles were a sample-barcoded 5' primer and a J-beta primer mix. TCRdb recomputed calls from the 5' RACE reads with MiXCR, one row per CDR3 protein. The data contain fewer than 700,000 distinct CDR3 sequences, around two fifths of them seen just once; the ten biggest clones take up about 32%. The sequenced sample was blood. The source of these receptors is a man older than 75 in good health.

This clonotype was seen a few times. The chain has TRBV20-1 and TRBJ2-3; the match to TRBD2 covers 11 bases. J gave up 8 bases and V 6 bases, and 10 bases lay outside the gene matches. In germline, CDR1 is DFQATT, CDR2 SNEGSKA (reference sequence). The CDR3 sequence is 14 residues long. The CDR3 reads CSASSGRFRSTQYF. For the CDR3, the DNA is TGCAGTGCCTCTAGCGGGAGGTTCAGAAGTACGCAGTATTTT.

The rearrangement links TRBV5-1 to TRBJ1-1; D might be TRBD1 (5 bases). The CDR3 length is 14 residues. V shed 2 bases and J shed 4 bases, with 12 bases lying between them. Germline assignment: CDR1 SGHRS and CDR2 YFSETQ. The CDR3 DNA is TGCGCCAGCAGCTTAATTGGGCAGGGCACTGAAGCTTTCTTT. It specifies CASSLIGQGTEAFF.

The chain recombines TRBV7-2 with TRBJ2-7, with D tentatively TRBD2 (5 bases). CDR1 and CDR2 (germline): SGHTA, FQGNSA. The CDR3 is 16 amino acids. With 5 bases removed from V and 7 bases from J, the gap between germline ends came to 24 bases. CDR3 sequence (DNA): TGTGCCAGCAGCCGGACTCGGGCAGGCTCAGGCAATGAGCAGTACTTC. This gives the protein CASSRTRAGSGNEQYF.

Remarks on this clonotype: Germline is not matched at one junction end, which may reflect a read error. The CDR3 DNA reads as TGTGCCAGCAGCCAAGATCTAGGGGTGCCCCGGCATTTT. Translation: CASSQDLGVPRHF. This chain links TRBV4-2 with TRBJ1-5, with D possibly matching TRBD1 (5 bases). The germline V gene has CDR1 LGHNA and CDR2 YNFKEQ. The CDR3 has 13 amino acids.

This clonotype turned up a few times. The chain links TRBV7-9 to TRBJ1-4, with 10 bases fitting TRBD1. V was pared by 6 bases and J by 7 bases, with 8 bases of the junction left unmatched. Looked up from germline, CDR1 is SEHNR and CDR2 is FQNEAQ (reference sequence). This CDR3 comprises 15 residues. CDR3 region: CASSQRQGAGEKLFF. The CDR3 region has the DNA TGTGCCAGCAGTCAACGACAGGGGGCAGGTGAAAAACTGTTTTTT.

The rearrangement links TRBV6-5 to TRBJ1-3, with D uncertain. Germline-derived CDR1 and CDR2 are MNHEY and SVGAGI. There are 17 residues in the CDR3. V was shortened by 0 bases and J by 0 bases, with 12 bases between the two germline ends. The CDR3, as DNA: TGTGCCAGCAGTTACTCGAGGTCCGGCAGCTCTGGAAACACCATATATTTT. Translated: CASSYSRSGSSGNTIYF.

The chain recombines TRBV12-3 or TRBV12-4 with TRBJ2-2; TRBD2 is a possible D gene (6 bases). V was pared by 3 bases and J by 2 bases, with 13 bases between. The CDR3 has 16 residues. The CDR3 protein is CASSLKLATNTGELFF. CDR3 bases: TGTGCCAGCAGTTTGAAGCTAGCGACTAACACCGGGGAGCTGTTTTTT.

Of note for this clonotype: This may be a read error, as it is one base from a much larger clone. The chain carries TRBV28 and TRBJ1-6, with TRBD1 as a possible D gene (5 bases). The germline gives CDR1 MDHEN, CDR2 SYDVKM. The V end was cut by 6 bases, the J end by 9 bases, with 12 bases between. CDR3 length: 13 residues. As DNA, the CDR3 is TGTGCCAGCAGCGACCTTGGGGGTTCACCCCTCCACTTT. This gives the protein CASSDLGGSPLHF.

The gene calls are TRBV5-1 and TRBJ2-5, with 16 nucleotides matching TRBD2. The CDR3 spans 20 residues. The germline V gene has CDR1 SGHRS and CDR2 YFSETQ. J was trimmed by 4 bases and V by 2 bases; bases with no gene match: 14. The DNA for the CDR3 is TGCGCCAGCAGCTTCCCCGGGACTAGCGGGAGGGCGTCCCTCCGAGAGACCCAGTACTTC. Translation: CASSFPGTSGRASLRETQYF.